One sample yielded the 21 T cell receptor beta chains listed below, sequenced in a study of long-term antiretroviral therapy in people with HIV. Assay version v3.0 of immunoSEQ was used, and it was run at survey level. TCRdb's table, derived via immunoSEQ multiplex PCR, lists solely in-frame clones and lacks some. There are tens of thousands of clones in the sample; 70% to 90% occur only once, and 6% to 6.5% lies in the top ten. Source: unsorted PBMCs, taken 0.6 years after starting antiretroviral therapy. The receptors were gathered from a man aged 55 to 69 with HIV.

The J gene is TRBJ1-1, the V gene TRBV5-1; 7 nucleotides match TRBD1. V dropped 2 bases and J dropped 1; count of bases not matched to a gene: 2. Germline CDR1 is SGHRS and CDR2 is YFSETQ. CDR3 length equals 14 residues. CDR3: CASSFPGGNTEAFF. For the CDR3, the DNA is TGCGCCAGCAGCTTTCCAGGGGGGAACACTGAAGCTTTCTTT.

The chain is built from TRBV5-1 and TRBJ1-1; the D gene is possibly TRBD1 (5 bases). Germline CDR1 SGHRS, CDR2 YFSETQ. The CDR3 consists of 14 residues. V dropped 6 bases and J dropped 3 bases, with 15 bases sitting between them. CDR3 loop: CASNSDGTHTEAFF. CDR3 coding DNA: TGCGCCAGCAACTCAGACGGGACCCACACTGAAGCTTTCTTT.

J is TRBJ1-1 and V is TRBV2, with 8 nucleotides matching TRBD1. Germline values: CDR1 SNHLY, CDR2 FYNNEI. J lost 4 bases, V lost 6 bases, and 4 bases had no gene match. The CDR3 has 13 residues. DNA for the CDR3: TGTGCCAGCAGGGTGGACAGGGTCACTGAAGCTTTCTTT. It codes for CASRVDRVTEAFF.

This chain links TRBV27 with TRBJ2-4; TRBD2 matches at 7 bases. Trimming removed 8 bases from V and 5 bases from J; junction bases left unmatched: 3. CDR1 and CDR2 (germline): MNHEY, SMNVEV (reference sequence). The CDR3 runs to 12 residues. The CDR3 region is CASRGDQNIQYF. As DNA, the CDR3 is TGTGCCAGCCGGGGGGACCAAAACATTCAGTACTTC.

J is TRBJ2-7 and V is TRBV11-2; D is unresolved. Germline CDR1 is SGHAT and CDR2 is FQNNGV. The CDR3 is made up of 11 amino acids. Trimming removed 2 bases from V and 6 bases from J, with 5 bases in between. For the CDR3, the DNA is TGTGCCAGCAGCTTACAGCTCGAGCAGTACTTC. Translation gives CASSLQLEQYF.

This chain links TRBV5-4 with TRBJ2-1, with D perhaps assigned TRBD1 or TRBD2 (5 bases each). V shed 5 bases and J shed 11 bases, with 11 bases lying between them. The CDR3 length is 11 residues. The germline CDR1 and CDR2 sequences are SGHNT and YYREEE (reference sequence). CDR3 sequence reads: CASSQGRQQFF. The CDR3 bases are TGTGCCAGCAGTCAGGGACGGCAGCAGTTCTTC.

The chain couples TRBV28 to TRBJ1-5; 7 bases map to TRBD1. The CDR3 loop spans 16 amino acids. In germline, CDR1 is MDHEN, CDR2 SYDVKM. After removal of 6 bases from V and 4 bases from J, the junction contained 12 bases not matched to a gene. The CDR3 sequence is CASRYLRQGRNQPQHF. CDR3 nucleotide sequence: TGTGCCAGCAGATACCTTCGACAGGGTCGGAATCAGCCCCAGCATTTT.

This clone was detected a few times. The rearrangement uses TRBV5-6 and TRBJ1-3, with D uncertain. Between the trimmed V and J ends, which lost 0 bases and 7 bases, there was a span of 5 bases. Germline CDR1 is SGHDT and CDR2 is YYEEEE. This CDR3 is 12 amino acids long. CDR3 residues: CASSLGANTIYF. CDR3 nucleotides: TGTGCCAGCAGCTTGGGGGCCAACACCATATATTTT.

The chain uses TRBV29-1 and TRBJ2-2; the D gene is possibly TRBD1 (5 bases). CDR1 and CDR2 (germline): SQVTM, ANQGSEA. Trimming cost V 7 bases and J 0 bases, with 9 bases left between them. The CDR3 covers 13 residues. CDR3 in DNA: TGCAGCGCCCGACAGACGAACACCGGGGAGCTGTTTTTT. Its translation is CSARQTNTGELFF.

This chain uses TRBV7-6 with TRBJ2-3; D not resolved. Per the germline V gene, CDR1 is SGHVS and CDR2 is FNYEAQ. V lost 1 base and J 4 bases, leaving 9 bases between the germline ends. The CDR3 has 14 amino acids. DNA of the CDR3: TGTGCCAGCAGCTTAGTCCAAACCCCAGATACGCAGTATTTT. Encoded protein: CASSLVQTPDTQYF.

This clone appeared a single time. The chain employs TRBV5-6 and TRBJ2-1; 7 positions agree with TRBD2. The CDR3 sequence is 15 residues long. Germline V gives CDR1 SGHDT, CDR2 YYEEEE. Unmatched junction bases numbered 11, after V lost 2 bases and J lost 9 bases. The CDR3 DNA reads TGTGCCAGCAGCTTAGGATGGGGAGGCGGGGGTGAGCAGTTCTTC. Translation gives CASSLGWGGGGEQFF.

The gene calls are TRBV19 and TRBJ2-4, with D uncertain. V shed 4 bases and J shed 3 bases, with 16 bases lying between them. This CDR3 is built from 16 residues. Germline lookup yields CDR1 LNHDA and CDR2 SQIVND (reference sequence). The CDR3 sequence: CASSTHSESSKNIQYF. The CDR3 DNA follows: TGTGCCAGTAGTACCCACAGCGAGTCTAGCAAAAACATTCAGTACTTC.

The chain couples TRBV5-6 to TRBJ1-5; tentatively, D is TRBD1 (6 bases). Trimming shortened V by 3 bases and J by 9 bases, and 28 bases separated the two germline ends. CDR3 size: 18 residues. Germline V gene sequence: CDR1 SGHDT, CDR2 YYEEEE. In DNA form, the CDR3 reads TGTGCCAGCAGCTCCTGGCCGGGGGGGCCCCCTTTCGATTTGCCCCAGCATTTT. Its translation: CASSSWPGGPPFDLPQHF.

The V call is TRBV5-1, the J call TRBJ2-5; 8 bases agree with TRBD2. Germline V gene sequence: CDR1 SGHRS, CDR2 YFSETQ. This CDR3 region has 13 residues. J lost 2 bases, V lost 5 bases, and 2 bases had no gene match. The CDR3 sequence is CASRRGVQETQYF. In nucleotides, the CDR3 is TGCGCCAGCAGGCGGGGGGTTCAAGAGACCCAGTACTTC.

The rearrangement links TRBV7-3 to TRBJ2-2; 14 positions agree with TRBD2. The CDR3 runs to 16 residues. The J segment lost 3 bases and the V segment lost 3 bases, leaving 0 bases of the junction unmatched. Germline lookup yields CDR1 SGHTA and CDR2 FQGTGA. The CDR3 loop is CASSLTSGGDTGELFF. The DNA for the CDR3 is TGTGCCAGCAGCTTGACTAGCGGGGGGGACACCGGGGAGCTGTTTTTT.

The CDR3 region is CASSLSGIQETQYF. CDR3 nucleotides: TGCGCCAGCAGCCTTAGCGGAATCCAAGAGACCCAGTACTTC. The rearrangement uses TRBV5-1 and TRBJ2-5, with D possibly TRBD2 on 6 matching bases. V was clipped by 4 bases and J by 1 base, with 11 bases between them. Germline CDR1 and CDR2: SGHRS and YFSETQ. This CDR3 is built from 14 residues.

This clone appeared a single time. This chain connects TRBV4-3 to TRBJ2-5; D unclear. The V gene's germline CDR1 is LGHNA and CDR2 YSLEER. This CDR3 is built from 13 residues. Trimming took off 0 bases at V and 6 bases at J, with 8 bases between the two ends. The CDR3 loop reads CASSQERFQTQYF. The CDR3 bases are TGCGCCAGCAGCCAAGAGCGCTTCCAGACCCAGTACTTC.

This chain joins TRBV4-3 and TRBJ1-1; 8 bases map to TRBD1. Trimming took 2 bases from V and 2 from J; bases not matched to a gene: 1. The CDR3 has 14 amino acids. CDR1 and CDR2 from the germline V gene are LGHNA and YSLEER. This chain's CDR3 is CASSQTGGNTEAFF. The CDR3 nucleotides read TGCGCCAGCAGCCAAACAGGGGGAAACACTGAAGCTTTCTTT.

This clone showed up just a few times. This chain connects TRBV5-1 to TRBJ1-2; perhaps TRBD1 as D (6 bases). CDR3 size: 13 residues. Per germline, CDR1 SGHRS and CDR2 YFSETQ. Deletions cut 3 bases from V and 8 bases from J, with 14 bases between. Here the CDR3 reads CASSYGQSQGYTF. CDR3 DNA: TGCGCCAGCAGCTACGGACAGTCCCAAGGCTACACCTTC. Supplemented by reference TRBV5-1 and TRBJ1-2, the full variable domain reads KAGVTQTPRYLIKTRGQQVTLSCSPISGHRSVSWYQQTPGQGLQFLFEYFSETQRNKGNFPGRFSGRQFSNSRSEMNVSTLELGDSALYLCASSYGQSQGYTFGSGTRLTVV.

The chain links TRBV7-3 to TRBJ2-2, with a tentative D call TRBD2 (6 bases). Germline V lookup: CDR1 SGHTA, CDR2 FQGTGA. The V end lost 3 bases, the J end lost 5 bases, and 13 bases lay between the germline ends. The CDR3 has 15 amino acids. The CDR3 region has the DNA TGTGCCAGCAGCTTTACTAGCAGGAAGACCGGGGAGCTGTTTTTT. It translates to CASSFTSRKTGELFF.

The chain recombines TRBV5-4 with TRBJ2-1; D ambiguous. CDR3 length: 15 residues. Germline values: CDR1 SGHNT, CDR2 YYREEE (reference sequence). Trimming took 0 bases from V and 4 from J, leaving 11 bases between them. The CDR3 nucleotides are TGTGCCAGCAGCTTGGTTGCAGGACCTTACAATGAGCAGTTCTTC. Translating gives CASSLVAGPYNEQFF. Full variable domain (missing parts from reference TRBV5-4 and TRBJ2-1): ETGVTQSPTHLIKTRGQQVTLRCSSQSGHNTVSWYQQALGQGPQFIFQYYREEENGRGNFPPRFSGLQFPNYSSELNVNALELDDSALYLCASSLVAGPYNEQFFGPGTRLTVL.